These T cell receptor beta chains were read from a single sample in a study of PD-1 blockade in classical Hodgkin lymphoma. Libraries were prepared by immunoSEQ multiplex PCR; TCRdb keeps only in-frame clonotypes and omits some of them. The sample holds about 9,200 clones, about 82% seen once. The input for sequencing was peripheral blood mononuclear cells (PBMCs), taken before the fourth cycle of nivolumab. These receptors were taken from a human donor with classical Hodgkin lymphoma. The CDR3 runs from the conserved cysteine through the conserved F or W. Fields, in order: D gene, J gene, clone size, V gene, CDR3 DNA, CDR3 protein. D genes are given only for firm matches. Some rows mark clone size as missing; the rest say once, few, many or name a class of expanded clone.

d_gene: .
j_gene: TRBJ2-6
abundance: .
v_gene: TRBV2
CDR3nt: TGTGCCAGTAAGACGGACACGTCTCAATCTCTTTCTGGGGCCAACGTCCTGACTTTC
CDR3aa: CASKTDTSQSLSGANVLTF

d_gene: .
j_gene: TRBJ2-7
abundance: .
v_gene: TRBV9
CDR3nt: TGTGCCAGCAGCCCCGGAGGCCCACTCGAGCAGTACTTC
CDR3aa: CASSPGGPLEQYF

d_gene: .
j_gene: TRBJ2-7
abundance: .
v_gene: TRBV12-5
CDR3nt: TGTGCTAGTGGGGGGTCCTACGAGCAGTACTTC
CDR3aa: CASGGSYEQYF

d_gene: .
j_gene: TRBJ1-5
abundance: once
v_gene: TRBV28
CDR3nt: TGTGCCAGCAGTTTCGACGGGGCTCGGAGGGCCCAGCATTTT
CDR3aa: CASSFDGARRAQHF

d_gene: .
j_gene: TRBJ2-7
abundance: .
v_gene: TRBV28
CDR3nt: TGTGCCAGCAGTGAGGCAAATTACCGGGCGGATTACGAGCAGTACTTC
CDR3aa: CASSEANYRADYEQYF

d_gene: TRBD1
j_gene: TRBJ1-4
abundance: few
v_gene: TRBV5-1
CDR3nt: TGCGCCAGCAGCTGGGGGACAGGAGTATCGGTGAATGAAAAACTGTTTTTT
CDR3aa: CASSWGTGVSVNEKLFF

d_gene: .
j_gene: TRBJ1-3
abundance: .
v_gene: TRBV27
CDR3nt: TGTGCCAGCAGTCGTCCCCGGCTCGGAAACACCATATATTTT
CDR3aa: CASSRPRLGNTIYF

d_gene: TRBD1
j_gene: TRBJ1-2
abundance: .
v_gene: TRBV5-1
CDR3nt: TGCGCCAGCAGCCCCGTGAGGGACAGCTATGGCTACACCTTC
CDR3aa: CASSPVRDSYGYTF

d_gene: TRBD1
j_gene: TRBJ1-2
abundance: .
v_gene: TRBV5-1
CDR3nt: TGCGCCAGCAGCTTGGTAGGGGGCTTAGGCTATGGCTACACCTTC
CDR3aa: CASSLVGGLGYGYTF

d_gene: TRBD2
j_gene: TRBJ2-7
abundance: .
v_gene: TRBV2
CDR3nt: TGTGCCAGCAGTGAAGTTATGGGACAGGGGAGACTAGCGGGAGGACCCTCGACCTACGAGCAGTACTTC
CDR3aa: CASSEVMGQGRLAGGPSTYEQYF

d_gene: .
j_gene: TRBJ2-6
abundance: once
v_gene: TRBV19
CDR3nt: TGTGCCAGTGTTTTAGGCTCCGGGGCCAACGTCCTGACTTTC
CDR3aa: CASVLGSGANVLTF

d_gene: TRBD2
j_gene: TRBJ2-7
abundance: .
v_gene: TRBV2
CDR3nt: TGTGCCAGCAGTATAGCGGGAAACTCCTACGAGCAGTACTTC
CDR3aa: CASSIAGNSYEQYF

d_gene: .
j_gene: TRBJ2-7
abundance: .
v_gene: TRBV9
CDR3nt: TGTGCCAGCAGCGTCGACGCCTTAACTAGGGACGAGCAGTACTTC
CDR3aa: CASSVDALTRDEQYF

d_gene: .
j_gene: TRBJ2-6
abundance: .
v_gene: TRBV30
CDR3nt: TGTGCCTGGAGTCAGGGCTCTGGGGCCAACGTCCTGACTTTC
CDR3aa: CAWSQGSGANVLTF

d_gene: .
j_gene: TRBJ1-4
abundance: .
v_gene: TRBV30
CDR3nt: TGTGCCTGGTCGTGGTTGGCTAATGAAAAACTGTTTTTT
CDR3aa: CAWSWLANEKLFF

d_gene: TRBD2
j_gene: TRBJ2-2
abundance: once
v_gene: TRBV4-2
CDR3nt: TGTGCCAGCAGCCAAGAGCCAGCGGGAGAGACCGGGGAGCTGTTTTTT
CDR3aa: CASSQEPAGETGELFF

d_gene: .
j_gene: TRBJ1-4
abundance: .
v_gene: TRBV28
CDR3nt: TGTGCCAGCAGTCCCCCGGATGATTCAACTAATGAAAAACTGTTTTTT
CDR3aa: CASSPPDDSTNEKLFF

d_gene: .
j_gene: TRBJ1-6
abundance: .
v_gene: TRBV27
CDR3nt: TGTGCCAGCACTCATTTCGGGGATTCACCCCTCCACTTT
CDR3aa: CASTHFGDSPLHF

d_gene: .
j_gene: TRBJ1-2
abundance: .
v_gene: TRBV5-4
CDR3nt: TGTGCCAGCAGCGGGGAGAACTATGGCTACACCTTC
CDR3aa: CASSGENYGYTF

d_gene: TRBD2
j_gene: TRBJ2-2
abundance: .
v_gene: TRBV29-1
CDR3nt: TGCAGCGCATATACTAGCGGCAACACCGGGGAGCTGTTTTTT
CDR3aa: CSAYTSGNTGELFF

d_gene: TRBD2
j_gene: TRBJ2-1
abundance: few
v_gene: TRBV10-1
CDR3nt: TGCGCCAGCAGTGACCACCCTTCGCGGGAGGCAGGCCATGAGCAGTTCTTC
CDR3aa: CASSDHPSREAGHEQFF

d_gene: .
j_gene: TRBJ2-7
abundance: once
v_gene: TRBV15
CDR3nt: TGTGCCACCAGACATGGGCCTTCCGAGCAGTACTTC
CDR3aa: CATRHGPSEQYF

d_gene: TRBD2
j_gene: TRBJ2-7
abundance: .
v_gene: TRBV19
CDR3nt: TGTGCCAGTAGTCTTGCCGGGACTAGCGGGATCGGGAACTCCTACGAGCAGTACTTC
CDR3aa: CASSLAGTSGIGNSYEQYF

d_gene: TRBD2
j_gene: TRBJ2-1
abundance: once
v_gene: TRBV5-1
CDR3nt: TGCGCCAGCAGCTTGGCCGGGGGGTCACTCTACAATGAGCAGTTCTTC
CDR3aa: CASSLAGGSLYNEQFF

d_gene: .
j_gene: TRBJ1-2
abundance: .
v_gene: TRBV30
CDR3nt: TGTGCCTCGGGCCTTCGAGCTAACTATGGCTACACCTTC
CDR3aa: CASGLRANYGYTF

d_gene: .
j_gene: TRBJ2-2
abundance: once
v_gene: TRBV30
CDR3nt: TGTGCCTGGAGTGTAATATACACCGGGGAGCTGTTTTTT
CDR3aa: CAWSVIYTGELFF

d_gene: TRBD1
j_gene: TRBJ2-3
abundance: .
v_gene: TRBV10-1
CDR3nt: TGCGCCAGCAGCTACGGGGACACAGGGGGCGTTCTTGATACGCAGTATTTT
CDR3aa: CASSYGDTGGVLDTQYF

d_gene: .
j_gene: TRBJ1-2
abundance: .
v_gene: TRBV18
CDR3nt: TGTGCCAGCTCACCAGAACGGCCTTATGGCTACACCTTC
CDR3aa: CASSPERPYGYTF